The present TCR beta chain was sequenced within a study of blood T cell repertoires in COVID-19. The overall study: T cells, B-cell-depleted T cells, or PBMCs provided the cDNA or gDNA that served as material.

Looked up from germline, CDR1 is DFQATT and CDR2 is SNEGSKA (reference sequence). The length of the CDR3 is 10 residues. Between the trimmed V and J ends, which lost 3 bases and 12 bases, there was a span of 11 bases. Study processing details: Estimates of nucleated cell counts were drawn from the amplification of reference gene primers. The method was immunoSEQ multiplex PCR; TCRdb's version includes in-frame clones alone and lacks a portion of them. V, J and clone size derive from that table, while D and trimming were established from the DNA sequence. Of about 240,000 clones in the sample, about 80% were seen once.

The sample was peripheral blood. This sequence was found in a woman aged 80 or older with acute or convalescent COVID-19. This chain connects TRBV20-1 to TRBJ1-1; D uncertain. CDR3 sequence: CSASGLSTFF. The CDR3 coding sequence is TGCAGTGCTAGTGGGCTCTCCACTTTCTTT.